The entry below describes one T cell receptor beta chain. What this receptor recognizes is not known. Per-nucleotide qualities are absent, and no much larger clonotype sits a single base away. The entry originates in a study of T-cell reconstitution after alpha-beta-depleted transplantation in children (dated by TCRdb to the mid-2010s). Background on the whole study: Using TCR repertoire profiling, the study quantitatively followed how T-cell immune reconstitution unfolded in children after TCRalphabeta/CD19-depleted allogeneic hematopoietic cell transplantation.

Overall study results and their limits: Over subsequent months, a decline in hyperexpanded clone frequencies was noted, and after one year, T-cell counts and TCRbeta diversity were mostly ascribed to newly produced T cells. About two months after transplant, the apparently early recovery of alphabetaT-cell counts reportedly depended on just several hundred clones that had expanded rapidly and came from non-depleted graft cells. In some patients, the high TCRbeta diversity seen at day 60 was put down to recipient T cells and intrathymic progenitors that had survived conditioning.

Interpreted using the paper, the treatment or condition label stands for: allogeneic hematopoietic cell transplantation with graft depleted of TCRalphabeta T cells and CD19 B cells. TCRalphabeta/CD19-depleted allogeneic hematopoietic cell grafts were given to the transplant recipients, all of whom were children. Taken from cysteine to phenylalanine, the CDR3 has 13 residues. Left in the record is the CDR3 DNA by itself, 39 bases read in frame from the first base. The germline V gene encodes CDR1 SGHVT and CDR2 SQSDAQ. The V end loses 1 base and the J end loses 9 bases, and a stretch of 9 bases separates them. The receptor library was made with PCR. Sequencer: Illumina HiSeq 2500. TCR library preparation used molecular barcoding, with unique molecular identifiers applied to normalize quantification of the TCRbeta repertoire. TCRdb's own reprocessing of the public reads used fastp at Q25 and MiXCR and kept productive beta chains. All rows with the same CDR3 protein become a single entry with the most common DNA and genes. The sample table holds some 840,000 distinct CDR3 sequences, of which roughly 15% were seen once. Together, the top ten hold about 5% of the sample.

The TCR sequence derives from a male patient younger than 18 who had a stem cell transplant for acute lymphoblastic leukemia, so the T cells may come from the graft donor. Recombination joined TRBV7-4 with TRBJ2-2; no D segment can be confidently identified. The sample in question was PBMCs, mostly from graft donor cells, obtained 360 days after TCRalphabeta/CD19-depleted stem cell transplant. The CDR3 amino acid sequence is: CASSLDGSRELFF. The DNA sequence is given as TGTGCCAGCAGCTTAGACGGCAGCCGGGAGCTGTTTTTT.